In its sample, the clone carrying this TCR beta chain was seen once. The table came from immunoSEQ multiplex PCR; TCRdb's copy has only in-frame clones and leaves some out. There are some 160,000 clones in the sample; roughly 92% occur only once, and 1.6% lies in the top ten. The data are from a study of T cell responses to AZD1222 COVID-19 vaccine. Per the germline V gene, CDR1 is SGDLS and CDR2 is YYNGEE. This CDR3 region has 15 residues. The junction had 8 bases not matched to a gene; V was cut back by 0 bases and J by 5 bases. This chain links TRBV9 with TRBJ2-7; 7 bases align to TRBD2. Material: peripheral blood, obtained on day 0 of AZD1222 vaccination. The source is an adult in good health. The CDR3 reads CASSVGEGYVHEQYF. CDR3 bases: TGTGCCAGCAGCGTAGGGGAGGGGTATGTGCACGAGCAGTACTTC.